The following is a T cell receptor (beta chain) sequence with its context. Its antigen is still unknown. Method: immunoSEQ multiplex PCR; TCRdb's copy keeps in-frame clones and lacks some. The sample contains some 180,000 clones, around 80% of which appear only once. The data were obtained in a study of cytomegalovirus exposure and HLA in healthy donors. On the study more broadly: The 120 validation repertoires were produced on the same platform as the 500 to 800 repertoires of the first cohort. This was reported in a later analysis.

Regarding the study as a whole: Using the classifier, cytomegalovirus status was reportedly diagnosed with high specificity and sensitivity. Some TCR beta chains (about 180 of them) were listed as cytomegalovirus-associated.

V lost 3 bases and J 2 bases, leaving 7 bases between the germline ends. Germline V gives CDR1 SNHLY, CDR2 FYNNEI. The CDR3 runs to 13 residues. The gene calls are TRBV2 and TRBJ1-1; D uncertain. The origin of this receptor is a woman in her twenties or thirties in good health and CMV-seronegative. Sequenced material: PBMCs. The CDR3 DNA reads TGTGCCAGCAGTGATGAACTTAACACTGAAGCTTTCTTT. Translated, it gives CASSDELNTEAFF.